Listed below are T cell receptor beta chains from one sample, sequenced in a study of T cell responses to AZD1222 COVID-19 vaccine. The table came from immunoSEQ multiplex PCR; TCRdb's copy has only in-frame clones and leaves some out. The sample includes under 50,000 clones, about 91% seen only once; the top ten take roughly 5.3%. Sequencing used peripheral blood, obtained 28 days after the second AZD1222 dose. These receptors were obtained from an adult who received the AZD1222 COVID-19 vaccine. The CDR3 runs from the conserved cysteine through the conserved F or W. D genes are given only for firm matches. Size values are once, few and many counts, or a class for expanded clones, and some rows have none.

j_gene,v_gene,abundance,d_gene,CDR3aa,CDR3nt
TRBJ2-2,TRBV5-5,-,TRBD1,CASSLQGGLTPGELFF,TGTGCCAGCAGCCTTCAAGGGGGCCTAACACCCGGGGAGCTGTTTTTT
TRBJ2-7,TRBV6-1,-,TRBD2,CASSEGPGGRVGEQYF,TGTGCCAGCAGTGAAGGCCCCGGAGGGAGGGTGGGCGAGCAGTACTTC
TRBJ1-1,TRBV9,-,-,CASSVGARHTEAFF,TGTGCCAGCAGCGTAGGGGCTCGGCACACTGAAGCTTTCTTT
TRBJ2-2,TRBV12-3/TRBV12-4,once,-,CASSLTPSGELFF,TGTGCCAGCAGTTTAACCCCTTCCGGGGAGCTGTTTTTT
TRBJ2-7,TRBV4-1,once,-,CASRSGYEQYF,TGCGCCAGCAGAAGTGGCTACGAGCAGTACTTC
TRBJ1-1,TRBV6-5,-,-,CASRLQGNTEAFF,TGTGCCAGCAGGTTACAGGGAAACACTGAAGCTTTCTTT
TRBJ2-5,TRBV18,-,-,CASSPSPRNRERETQYF,TGTGCCAGCTCACCTTCGCCTCGTAACAGGGAACGGGAGACCCAGTACTTC
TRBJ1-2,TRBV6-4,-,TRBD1,CASSDSLEGAGGYTF,TGTGCCAGCAGTGACTCCCTAGAGGGGGCCGGGGGCTACACCTTC
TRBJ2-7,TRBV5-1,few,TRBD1,CASSSIAGTGVKVGQYF,TGCGCCAGCAGCTCGATCGCCGGGACAGGGGTAAAGGTGGGGCAGTACTTC
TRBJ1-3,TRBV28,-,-,CASKIGGRGNTIYF,TGTGCCAGCAAAATCGGAGGGCGTGGAAACACCATATATTTT
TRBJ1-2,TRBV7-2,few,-,CASSLGTDTNYGYTF,TGTGCCAGCAGCCTCGGGACGGATACTAACTATGGCTACACCTTC
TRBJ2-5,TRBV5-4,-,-,CASSLGQQKETQYF,TGTGCCAGCAGCTTGGGGCAGCAAAAAGAGACCCAGTACTTC
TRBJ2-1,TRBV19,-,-,CASSIVASAYNEQFF,TGTGCCAGTAGTATCGTCGCTAGCGCCTACAATGAGCAGTTCTTC
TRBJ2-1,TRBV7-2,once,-,CASSSRTGRSGRSYNEQFF,TGTGCCAGCAGCTCACGAACAGGGAGGTCGGGTCGGAGCTACAATGAGCAGTTCTTC
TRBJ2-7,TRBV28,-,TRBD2,CASSLPGLAGNEQYF,TGTGCCAGCAGTCTACCAGGACTAGCGGGAAACGAGCAGTACTTC
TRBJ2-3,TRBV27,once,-,CASSLGTFGGRTDTQYF,TGTGCCAGCAGTTTAGGGACTTTCGGGGGACGCACAGATACGCAGTATTTT
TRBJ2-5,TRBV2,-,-,CAREAVTQETQYF,TGTGCCAGGGAAGCTGTTACGCAAGAGACCCAGTACTTC
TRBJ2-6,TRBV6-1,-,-,CASSEMFSGANVLTF,TGTGCCAGCAGTGAAATGTTCTCTGGGGCCAACGTCCTGACTTTC
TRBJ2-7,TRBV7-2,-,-,CASSLGWTASYEQYF,TGTGCCAGCAGCTTAGGATGGACGGCGTCCTACGAGCAGTACTTC
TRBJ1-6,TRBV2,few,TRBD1,CASSETGVNSPLHF,TGTGCCAGCAGTGAGACAGGGGTTAATTCACCCCTCCACTTT
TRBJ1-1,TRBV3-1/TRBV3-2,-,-,CASSQGGKGGEAFF,TGTGCCAGCAGCCAAGGGGGGAAAGGGGGTGAAGCTTTCTTT
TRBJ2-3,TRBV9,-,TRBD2,CASSDGTSDGDTQYF,TGTGCCAGCAGCGACGGGACTAGCGATGGAGATACGCAGTATTTT
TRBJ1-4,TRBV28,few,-,CASSLWGGVDEKLFF,TGTGCCAGCAGTTTATGGGGAGGGGTGGATGAAAAACTGTTTTTT
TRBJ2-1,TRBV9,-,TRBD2,CASSVELAGEAEQFF,TGTGCCAGCAGCGTAGAGCTAGCGGGAGAGGCTGAGCAGTTCTTC
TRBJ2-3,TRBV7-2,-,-,CASSQTITDTQYF,TGTGCCAGCAGCCAGACCATCACAGATACGCAGTATTTT
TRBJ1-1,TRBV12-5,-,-,CASGISTGIEAFF,TGTGCTAGTGGGATCTCGACAGGAATCGAGGCTTTCTTT
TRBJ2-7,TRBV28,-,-,CASRQGGSGTSFYEQYF,TGTGCCAGCAGACAAGGCGGATCCGGGACATCTTTTTACGAGCAGTACTTC
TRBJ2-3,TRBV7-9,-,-,CASSLEWGVSTDTQYF,TGTGCCAGCAGCTTAGAGTGGGGGGTAAGCACAGATACGCAGTATTTT
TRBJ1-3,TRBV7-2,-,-,CASSLGGMNTIYF,TGTGCCAGCAGCTTAGGGGGGATGAACACCATATATTTT
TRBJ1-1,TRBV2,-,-,CASSEVQSSTEAFF,TGTGCCAGCAGTGAAGTACAAAGTTCAACTGAAGCTTTCTTT
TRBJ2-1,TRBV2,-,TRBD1,CASSEGPTGKGSYNEQFF,TGTGCCAGCAGTGAGGGCCCGACAGGGAAAGGCTCCTACAATGAGCAGTTCTTC
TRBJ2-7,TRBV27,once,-,CASSLSRGSYEQYF,TGTGCCAGCAGTTTATCCAGGGGAAGTTACGAGCAGTACTTC
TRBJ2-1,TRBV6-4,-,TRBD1,CASSNTGTGIGEQFF,TGTGCCAGCTCCAACACCGGGACAGGGATCGGGGAGCAGTTCTTC
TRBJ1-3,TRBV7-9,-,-,CASSLAYVGNTIYF,TGTGCCAGCAGCTTAGCGTATGTTGGAAACACCATATATTTT
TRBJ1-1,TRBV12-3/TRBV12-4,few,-,CASNQGFETEAFF,TGTGCCAGCAACCAGGGTTTTGAGACTGAAGCTTTCTTT
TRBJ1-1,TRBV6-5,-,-,CASEKGTSGGTEAFF,TGTGCCAGTGAGAAAGGCACGAGTGGGGGCACTGAAGCTTTCTTT
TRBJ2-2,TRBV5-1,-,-,CASSQQGGDTGELFF,TGCGCCAGCAGCCAACAAGGGGGGGACACCGGGGAGCTGTTTTTT
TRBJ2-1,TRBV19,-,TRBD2,CASSPISGSASEQFF,TGTGCCAGTAGTCCGATTAGCGGGAGCGCGAGTGAGCAGTTCTTC
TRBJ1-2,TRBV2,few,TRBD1,CAKSGTGDRYGYTF,TGTGCCAAAAGTGGGACAGGGGATCGCTATGGCTACACCTTC
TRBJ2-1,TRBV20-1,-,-,CSASLDEQFF,TGCAGTGCTAGTTTGGATGAGCAGTTCTTC
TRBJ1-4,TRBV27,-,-,CASSSRGATNEKLFF,TGTGCCAGCAGTAGCCGGGGGGCAACTAATGAAAAACTGTTTTTT
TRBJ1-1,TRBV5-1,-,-,CASSLDIRENTEAFF,TGCGCCAGCAGCTTGGATATTCGGGAGAACACTGAAGCTTTCTTT
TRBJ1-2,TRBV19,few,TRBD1,CASSIDWTGTIYGYTF,TGTGCCAGTAGTATAGATTGGACAGGGACCATCTATGGCTACACCTTC
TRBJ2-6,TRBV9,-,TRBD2,CASSLRLAGGIFSGANVLTF,TGTGCCAGCAGCCTCCGACTAGCGGGGGGTATTTTCTCTGGGGCCAACGTCCTGACTTTC
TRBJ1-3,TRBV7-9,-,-,CASSFLGGGNTIYF,TGTGCCAGCAGCTTCCTGGGGGGAGGAAACACCATATATTTT
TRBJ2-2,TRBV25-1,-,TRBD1,CATTGTGGAGELFF,TGTGCCACCACCGGGACAGGGGGAGCCGGGGAGCTGTTTTTT
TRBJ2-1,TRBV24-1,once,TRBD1,CATSDSGQGRNNEQFF,TGTGCCACCAGTGATTCGGGACAGGGGAGAAACAATGAGCAGTTCTTC
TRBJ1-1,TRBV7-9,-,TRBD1,CASSLGQGSEAFF,TGTGCCAGCAGCTTAGGACAGGGCAGTGAAGCTTTCTTT
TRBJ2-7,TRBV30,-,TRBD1,CAWSVRLARDRDCREQYF,TGTGCCTGGAGTGTACGGTTAGCCCGGGACAGGGATTGTCGCGAGCAGTACTTC
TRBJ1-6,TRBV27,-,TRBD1,CASSRGLGQGPYNSPLHF,TGTGCCAGCAGCCGGGGCCTAGGACAGGGCCCCTATAATTCACCCCTCCACTTT
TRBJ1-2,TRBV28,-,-,CASANNRAPYGYTF,TGTGCCAGCGCGAACAATAGGGCCCCCTATGGCTACACCTTC
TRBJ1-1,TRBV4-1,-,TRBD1,CASSYERDRGMNTEAFF,TGCGCCAGCAGCTACGAAAGGGACAGGGGGATGAACACTGAAGCTTTCTTT
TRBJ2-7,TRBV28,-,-,CASRIDRTYEQYF,TGTGCCAGCAGAATAGACAGGACCTACGAGCAGTACTTC
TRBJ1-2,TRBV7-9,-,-,CASSLGQNGYTF,TGTGCCAGCAGCTTAGGACAAAATGGCTACACCTTC
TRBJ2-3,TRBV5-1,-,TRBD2,CASSVRAGGPADTQYF,TGCGCCAGCAGCGTAAGAGCGGGGGGGCCCGCAGATACGCAGTATTTT
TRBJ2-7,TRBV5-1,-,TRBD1,CASSSGTGIYEQYF,TGCGCCAGCAGCTCCGGGACAGGGATCTACGAGCAGTACTTC
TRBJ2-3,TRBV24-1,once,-,CATSGVLPTDTQYF,TGTGCCACCAGTGGTGTACTACCCACAGATACGCAGTATTTT